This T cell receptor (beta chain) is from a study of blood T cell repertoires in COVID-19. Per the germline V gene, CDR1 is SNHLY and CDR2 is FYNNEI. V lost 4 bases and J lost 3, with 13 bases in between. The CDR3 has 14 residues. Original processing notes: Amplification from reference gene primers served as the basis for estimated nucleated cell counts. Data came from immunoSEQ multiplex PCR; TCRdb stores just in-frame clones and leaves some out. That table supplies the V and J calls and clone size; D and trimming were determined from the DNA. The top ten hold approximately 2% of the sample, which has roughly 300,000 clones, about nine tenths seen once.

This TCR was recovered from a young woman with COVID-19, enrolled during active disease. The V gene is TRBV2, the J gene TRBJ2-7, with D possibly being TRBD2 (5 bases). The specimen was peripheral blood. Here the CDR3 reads CASSGGQLNYEQYF. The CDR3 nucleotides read TGTGCCAGCAGTGGCGGGCAGCTTAACTACGAGCAGTACTTC.